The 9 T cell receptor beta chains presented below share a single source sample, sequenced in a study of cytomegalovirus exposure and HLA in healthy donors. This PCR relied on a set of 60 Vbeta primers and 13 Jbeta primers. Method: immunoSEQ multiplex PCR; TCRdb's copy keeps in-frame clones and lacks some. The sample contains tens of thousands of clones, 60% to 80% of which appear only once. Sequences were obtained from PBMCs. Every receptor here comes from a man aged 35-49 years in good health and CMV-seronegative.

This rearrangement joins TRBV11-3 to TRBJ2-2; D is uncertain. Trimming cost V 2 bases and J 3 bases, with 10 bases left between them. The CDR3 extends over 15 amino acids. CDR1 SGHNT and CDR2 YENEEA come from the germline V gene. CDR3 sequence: CASSLPPRDTGELFF. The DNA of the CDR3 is TGTGCCAGCAGCTTACCACCTAGAGACACCGGGGAGCTGTTTTTT.

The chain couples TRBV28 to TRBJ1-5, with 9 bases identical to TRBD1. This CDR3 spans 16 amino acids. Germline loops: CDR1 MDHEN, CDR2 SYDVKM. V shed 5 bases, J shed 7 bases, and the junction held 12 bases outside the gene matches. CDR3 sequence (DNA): TGTGCCAGCAGTCTCGCCCTACAGGGGGCAGGGCAGCCCCAGCATTTT. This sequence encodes CASSLALQGAGQPQHF.

CDR3 loop: CASSSGLAGAGELFF. CDR3 coding DNA: TGCGCCAGCAGCTCAGGACTAGCGGGGGCCGGGGAGCTGTTTTTT. The chain is built from TRBV5-1 and TRBJ2-2, with 13 bases aligning to TRBD2. V dropped 3 bases and J dropped 6; count of bases not matched to a gene: 2. The V gene's germline CDR1 is SGHRS and CDR2 YFSETQ. The CDR3 sequence is 15 residues long.

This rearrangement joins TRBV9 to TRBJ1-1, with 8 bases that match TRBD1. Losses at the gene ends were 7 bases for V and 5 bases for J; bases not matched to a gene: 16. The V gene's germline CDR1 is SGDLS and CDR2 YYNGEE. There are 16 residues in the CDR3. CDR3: CASRGGSGGDATEAFF. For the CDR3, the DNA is TGTGCCAGCCGAGGGGGATCAGGGGGCGATGCTACTGAAGCTTTCTTT.

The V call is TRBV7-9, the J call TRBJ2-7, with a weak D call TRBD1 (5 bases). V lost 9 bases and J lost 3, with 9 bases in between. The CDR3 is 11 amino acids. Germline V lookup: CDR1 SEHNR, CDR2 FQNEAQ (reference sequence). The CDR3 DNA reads TGTGCCAGTGGACACCACTACGAGCAGTACTTC. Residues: CASGHHYEQYF.

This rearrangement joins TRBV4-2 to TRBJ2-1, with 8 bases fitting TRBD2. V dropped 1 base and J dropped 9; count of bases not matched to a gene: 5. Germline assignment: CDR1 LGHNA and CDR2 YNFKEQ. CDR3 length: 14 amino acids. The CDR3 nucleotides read TGTGCCAGCAGCCAAGCGGGAGGGCCGGGTGAGCAGTTCTTC. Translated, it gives CASSQAGGPGEQFF.

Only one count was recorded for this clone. CDR3 sequence: CATSRNRGPYEAFF. Written as DNA, the CDR3 is TGTGCCACCAGCAGAAACAGGGGGCCTTATGAAGCTTTCTTT. The genes are TRBV15 and TRBJ1-1; TRBD1 aligns across 9 bases. This CDR3 has 14 residues. Unmatched junction bases numbered 5, after V lost 2 bases and J lost 7 bases. Germline lookup yields CDR1 LNHNV and CDR2 YYDKDF (reference sequence).

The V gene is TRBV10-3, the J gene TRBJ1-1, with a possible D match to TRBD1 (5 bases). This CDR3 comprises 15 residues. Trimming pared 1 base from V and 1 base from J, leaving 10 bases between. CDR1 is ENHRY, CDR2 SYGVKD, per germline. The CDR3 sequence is CAISEFQGSNTEAFF. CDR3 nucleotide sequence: TGTGCCATCAGTGAGTTTCAGGGATCGAACACTGAAGCTTTCTTT.

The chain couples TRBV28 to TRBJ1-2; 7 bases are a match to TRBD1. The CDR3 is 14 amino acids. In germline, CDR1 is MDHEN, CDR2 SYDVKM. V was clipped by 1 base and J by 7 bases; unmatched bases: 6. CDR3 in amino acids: CASSLLDRYAGYTF. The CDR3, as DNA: TGTGCCAGCAGTTTATTGGACAGGTATGCTGGCTACACCTTC.